This T cell receptor beta chain comes out of a study of cytomegalovirus exposure and HLA in healthy donors. The CDR3 totals 16 residues. Germline CDR1 and CDR2: MNHNS and SASEGT. Unmatched junction bases numbered 2, after V lost 1 base and J lost 0 bases. Unrecorded immune exposure was likely among donors, who were nominally healthy when sampled. The PCR had 60 Vbeta and 13 Jbeta primers. Produced via immunoSEQ multiplex PCR; TCRdb's table is partial and in-frame only. The sample has roughly 130,000 clones, roughly 74% seen once; the top ten hold around 7%. This receptor was taken from a man in his forties in good health and CMV-seropositive. V gene TRBV6-1 combines with J gene TRBJ2-4, with 8 bases matching TRBD2. The sequenced sample consisted of PBMCs. The CDR3 reads CASSEVGGGAKNIQYF. In nucleotides, the CDR3 is TGTGCCAGCAGTGAAGTCGGGGGGGGAGCCAAAAACATTCAGTACTTC.